Following are 27 T cell receptor beta chains from one sample sequenced in a study of beta chain features in type 1 diabetes. Isolated RNA was reverse transcribed in full, so expressed TCRB transcripts were sequenced. Profiled with immunoSEQ multiplex PCR; TCRdb holds only in-frame clones, not every one. The data show under 800,000 clones, less than 20% seen once. Sequenced: naive CD4+ T cells from blood. The receptors originated from a man younger than 35 in good health.

A few counts support this clone. This chain connects TRBV10-3 to TRBJ2-5, with 7 positions matching TRBD2. Germline values: CDR1 ENHRY, CDR2 SYGVKD. This CDR3 has 15 residues. Trimming took 6 bases from V and 5 from J; bases not matched to a gene: 12. The chain's CDR3 is CAISPTSASSETQYF. CDR3 sequence (DNA): TGTGCCATCAGCCCTACTAGCGCCAGCTCGGAGACCCAGTACTTC.

The chain has TRBV5-4 and TRBJ2-2, with D perhaps matching TRBD2 (5 bases). In germline, CDR1 is SGHNT, CDR2 YYREEE (reference sequence). V lost 0 bases and J lost 7, with 16 bases in between. This CDR3 has 16 residues. The chain's CDR3 is CASSLGVGVGFGELFF. CDR3 DNA sequence: TGTGCCAGCAGCTTGGGTGTCGGGGTAGGGTTCGGGGAGCTGTTTTTT.

This rearrangement joins TRBV11-2 to TRBJ2-7, with D hard to call. The V gene lost 6 bases and the J gene lost 0 bases, with 12 bases spanning the gap. Germline CDR1 SGHAT, CDR2 FQNNGV. This CDR3 is built from 14 residues. The chain's CDR3 is CASSLGLSSYEQYF. The CDR3 nucleotides are TGTGCCAGCAGTCTGGGTCTTAGCTCCTACGAGCAGTACTTC.

The J gene is TRBJ1-4, the V gene TRBV7-2; TRBD1 is a possible D gene (6 bases). Trimming pared 6 bases from V and 8 bases from J, leaving 13 bases between. This CDR3 comprises 13 residues. Germline V gives CDR1 SGHTA, CDR2 FQGNSA. Here the CDR3 reads CASRRTGREKLFF. DNA for the CDR3: TGTGCCAGCAGACGTACAGGGAGAGAAAAACTGTTTTTT.

The V call is TRBV5-1, the J call TRBJ2-4; D tentatively reads TRBD1 or TRBD2 (6 bases each). CDR3 length: 13 residues. Trimming took 1 base from V and 15 from J, leaving 17 bases between them. Germline V gene data show CDR1 as SGHRS and CDR2 as YFSETQ. The CDR3, as DNA: TGCGCCAGCAGCTTGACGGGGGCGCAATCTCCGTACTTC. It is translated as CASSLTGAQSPYF.

This clone was seen a few times. This chain uses TRBV7-2 with TRBJ2-5; D is possibly TRBD1 (5 bases). The CDR3 sequence is 13 residues long. CDR1 SGHTA and CDR2 FQGNSA come from the germline V gene. V lost 1 base, J lost 7 bases, and 10 bases lay in between. The CDR3 region is CASSLVLRGTQYF. The CDR3 region has the DNA TGTGCCAGCAGCTTAGTCTTAAGGGGGACCCAGTACTTC.

J is TRBJ2-1 and V is TRBV7-8, with 8 positions matching TRBD2. Germline-derived CDR1 and CDR2 are SGHVS and FQNEAQ. The CDR3 covers 16 residues. V lost 4 bases, J lost 10 bases, and 15 bases stayed unmatched. The CDR3 reads CASSSSLLAGGGEQFF. The CDR3 region has the DNA TGTGCCAGCAGCTCTTCCCTTTTGGCGGGAGGAGGCGAGCAGTTCTTC.

This chain uses TRBV5-1 with TRBJ1-5; D might be TRBD1 (6 bases). Trimming took off 4 bases at V and 2 bases at J, with 10 bases between the two ends. Per germline, CDR1 SGHRS and CDR2 YFSETQ. This CDR3 has 14 residues. Written as DNA, the CDR3 is TGCGCCAGCAGCCGAACAGGGCGCAATCAGCCCCAGCATTTT. Translated, it gives CASSRTGRNQPQHF.

A remark on this clone: The sample carries other DNA sequences with the same CDR3. The V and J genes are TRBV5-1 and TRBJ2-1; D is uncertain. The V gene's germline CDR1 is SGHRS and CDR2 YFSETQ. The CDR3 has 13 residues. Trimming left V 2 bases short and J 5 bases short, with 8 bases between. The CDR3 DNA is TGCGCCAGCAGCTTCGGGCAGAACAATGAGCAGTTCTTC. This translates into CASSFGQNNEQFF.

The V call is TRBV5-4, the J call TRBJ1-6; D is ambiguous. CDR3 length: 15 amino acids. V was shortened by 2 bases and J by 14 bases, with 20 bases between the two germline ends. CDR1 and CDR2 from the germline V gene are SGHNT and YYREEE (reference sequence). The CDR3 sequence: CASSLGRPDVGSLHF. The CDR3 DNA follows: TGTGCCAGCAGCTTAGGACGGCCTGATGTCGGATCCCTCCACTTT. The whole variable domain, filled in from reference TRBV5-4 and TRBJ1-6, reads ETGVTQSPTHLIKTRGQQVTLRCSSQSGHNTVSWYQQALGQGPQFIFQYYREEENGRGNFPPRFSGLQFPNYSSELNVNALELDDSALYLCASSLGRPDVGSLHFGNGTRLTVT.

This clone was detected only a few times. V usage is TRBV11-1 and J usage is TRBJ1-6; maybe TRBD1 (5 bases). V was trimmed by 4 bases and J by 2 bases, leaving 9 bases between them. This CDR3 is 15 amino acids long. The germline gives CDR1 SGHAT, CDR2 FQDESV (reference sequence). CDR3 coding DNA: TGTGCCAGCAGCTCCCGGGGGACCTATAATTCACCCCTCCACTTT. This sequence encodes CASSSRGTYNSPLHF.

This chain joins TRBV4-1 and TRBJ1-5, with D possibly matching TRBD1 (5 bases). The CDR3 runs 15 residues. The germline gives CDR1 MGHRA, CDR2 YSYEKL. Trimming shortened V by 1 base and J by 5 bases, and 12 bases separated the two germline ends. CDR3 residues: CASSQGGALHQPQHF. CDR3 DNA sequence: TGCGCCAGCAGCCAAGGAGGGGCCTTACATCAGCCCCAGCATTTT.

There are a few counts of this clone. The chain combines TRBV6-1 with TRBJ2-7, with 8 bases that match TRBD2. The CDR3 is 17 amino acids. Germline lookup yields CDR1 MNHNS and CDR2 SASEGT. Trimming cost V 3 bases and J 2 bases; bases outside gene matches: 12. The CDR3: CASSDKVHGTRPYEQYF. CDR3 DNA sequence: TGTGCCAGCAGTGATAAGGTCCATGGGACTAGACCCTACGAGCAGTACTTC.

The rearrangement joins TRBV5-1 to TRBJ2-1, with 8 bases aligning to TRBD2. V shed 2 bases, J shed 6 bases, and the junction held 7 bases outside the gene matches. The CDR3 length is 15 residues. Germline V CDR1 and CDR2: SGHRS, YFSETQ. This chain's CDR3 is CASSFGTRTRNEQFF. In DNA form, the CDR3 reads TGCGCCAGCAGCTTCGGGACTAGGACCCGCAATGAGCAGTTCTTC.

In its sample, this clone was seen a few times. The chain recombines TRBV18 with TRBJ1-1; the D is unclear. The germline CDR1 and CDR2 sequences are KGHSH and LQKENI. The CDR3 runs 12 residues. V was cut by 1 base and J by 6 bases, with 6 bases left in between. The CDR3 spells CASSPQLAEAFF. CDR3 DNA: TGTGCCAGCTCACCACAGTTGGCTGAAGCTTTCTTT.

The genes are TRBV6-6 and TRBJ2-1; D is uncertain. V lost 5 bases, J lost 5 bases, and 16 bases lay in between. This CDR3 has 15 amino acids. CDR1 and CDR2 from the germline V gene are MNHNY and SVGAGI (reference sequence). CDR3 in DNA: TGTGCCAGCAGTACAGCAAGGGCGTCAAACAATGAGCAGTTCTTC. This sequence encodes CASSTARASNNEQFF.

The rearrangement links TRBV18 to TRBJ1-2; a possible D gene is TRBD1 (5 bases). This CDR3 has 17 amino acids. The V end lost 6 bases, the J end lost 3 bases, and 23 bases lay between the germline ends. CDR1 and CDR2 (germline): KGHSH, LQKENI. The CDR3 protein is CASSPLPPGTPHYGYTF. CDR3 bases: TGTGCCAGCTCGCCCCTACCACCCGGGACCCCTCACTATGGCTACACCTTC.

This sequence joins TRBV6-5 and TRBJ2-5; D ambiguous. The length of the CDR3 is 13 residues. V was shortened by 6 bases and J by 3 bases, with 11 bases between the two germline ends. Germline lookup yields CDR1 MNHEY and CDR2 SVGAGI. This chain's CDR3 is CASSNKIKETQYF. The CDR3, as DNA: TGTGCCAGCAGCAACAAGATTAAAGAGACCCAGTACTTC.

This rearrangement joins TRBV30 to TRBJ2-7; a weak D match, TRBD2 (6 bases). Deletions cut 2 bases from V and 7 bases from J, with 15 bases between. Per germline, CDR1 GTSNPN and CDR2 SVGIG (reference sequence). CDR3 length equals 13 residues. The CDR3 region has the DNA TGTGCCTGGAGTCTGTCGTGGGGGGAGGAGCAGTACTTC. Translated, it gives CAWSLSWGEEQYF.

The J gene is TRBJ2-4, the V gene TRBV6-5; the D gene could be TRBD1 or TRBD2 (5 bases each). Germline CDR1 and CDR2: MNHEY and SVGAGI. The V end lost 5 bases, the J end lost 14 bases, and 16 bases lay between the germline ends. The CDR3 totals 12 residues. The CDR3 region is CASSRPLGDEYF. CDR3 nucleotide sequence: TGTGCCAGCAGTCGACCCCTGGGGGACGAGTACTTC.

This clone was observed a few times. The chain carries TRBV27 and TRBJ1-1; the D is unclear. CDR1 MNHEY and CDR2 SMNVEV come from the germline V gene (reference sequence). Trimming removed 3 bases from V and 5 bases from J, with 16 bases in between. The CDR3 runs 15 residues. CDR3 nucleotide sequence: TGTGCCAGCAGTTTGCGGCCGGGGATGTGGACTGAAGCTTTCTTT. Translating gives CASSLRPGMWTEAFF.

CDR3: CSVLRGGGAFF. CDR3 bases: TGCAGTGTCCTGAGGGGGGGAGGAGCTTTCTTT. V usage is TRBV20-1 and J usage is TRBJ1-1; D perhaps matches TRBD1 (6 bases). The germline gives CDR1 DFQATT, CDR2 SNEGSKA (reference sequence). The CDR3 totals 11 residues. V lost 7 bases to trimming and J lost 10 bases, with 16 bases between them.

The chain couples TRBV5-5 to TRBJ1-3, with D hard to call. Germline V gene sequence: CDR1 SGHKS, CDR2 YYEKEE (reference sequence). V was trimmed by 6 bases and J by 16 bases, leaving 23 bases between them. This CDR3 contains 13 residues. The CDR3 sequence is CASTVFGNGLGYF. CDR3 coding DNA: TGTGCCAGCACCGTCTTTGGAAACGGCTTGGGCTATTTT.

This clone was seen a few times. V is TRBV10-3 and J is TRBJ1-2, with TRBD1 matching over 8 bases. This CDR3 is 13 amino acids long. Germline CDR1 reads ENHRY; CDR2 reads SYGVKD. With 6 bases clipped from V and 5 bases from J, the junction kept 5 bases outside the gene matches. The CDR3 loop reads CAIRMTGDYGYTF. The CDR3 nucleotides read TGTGCCATCAGAATGACAGGGGATTATGGCTACACCTTC.

The sample holds a few counts of this clone. V usage is TRBV5-1 and J usage is TRBJ2-5; D is unresolved. This CDR3 has 13 amino acids. Trimming pared 1 base from V and 4 bases from J, leaving 8 bases between. The V gene's germline CDR1 is SGHRS and CDR2 YFSETQ. The CDR3 DNA sequence: TGCGCCAGCAGCTTGCGGGTCCCAGAGACCCAGTACTTC. It is translated as CASSLRVPETQYF.

This clone showed up just a few times. The junction departs from germline at one end; a sequencing error may be responsible. The chain has TRBV7-7 and TRBJ2-2; the match to TRBD1 covers 9 bases. Germline V CDR1 and CDR2: SSHAT, FNYEAQ (reference sequence). This CDR3 region has 14 residues. The CDR3 reads CASSPRTGDGELFF. CDR3 sequence (DNA): TGTGCTAGCAGCCCTCGGACAGGGGACGGGGAGCTGTTTTTT.

The table lists this clone with a few counts. The rearrangement links TRBV5-1 to TRBJ2-1; D may be TRBD1 or TRBD2 (5 bases each). The germline V gene encodes CDR1 SGHRS and CDR2 YFSETQ. Trimming took off 0 bases at V and 7 bases at J, with 11 bases between the two ends. The CDR3 totals 14 residues. The CDR3 region is CASSLAWGSNEQFF. In nucleotides, the CDR3 is TGCGCCAGCAGCTTGGCGTGGGGGAGTAATGAGCAGTTCTTC.